This entry lists 18 T cell receptor beta chains sequenced from one sample in a study of shared clonotypes between healthy human individuals. Profiled with immunoSEQ multiplex PCR; TCRdb holds only in-frame clones, not every one. The sample lists roughly 2.5 million clones, around 94% seen once, with around 0.14% in the top ten. Sequenced input: naive CD4+ T cells sorted from blood. Subset of the sample: CD45RA+ positively selected. These receptors all come from a man aged 18 to 35 in good health.

The J gene is TRBJ2-5, the V gene TRBV28, with TRBD1 matching over 9 bases. The CDR3 sequence is 14 residues long. Trimming removed 5 bases from V and 5 bases from J; junction bases left unmatched: 6. Per germline, CDR1 MDHEN and CDR2 SYDVKM. CDR3 nucleotide sequence: TGTGCCAGCAGTGAACAGGGGGCTGTCGAGACCCAGTACTTC. As protein: CASSEQGAVETQYF. Filled out from reference TRBV28 and TRBJ2-5, the complete variable domain reads DVKVTQSSRYLVKRTGEKVFLECVQDMDHENMFWYRQDPGLGLRLIYFSYDVKMKEKGDIPEGYSVSREKKERFSLILESASTNQTSMYLCASSEQGAVETQYFGPGTRLLVL.

V usage is TRBV6-4 and J usage is TRBJ2-5; D ambiguous. Germline CDR1 reads MRHNA; CDR2 reads SNTAGT. This CDR3 is built from 12 residues. V lost 4 bases and J 5 bases, leaving 8 bases between the germline ends. The CDR3 bases are TGTGCCAGCAGTGTCCACACGGAGACCCAGTACTTC. Encoded protein: CASSVHTETQYF.

In the case of this clone: This specimen includes other DNA sequences encoding the same CDR3. This rearrangement joins TRBV11-2 to TRBJ2-1, with a tentative D call TRBD2 (6 bases). Trimming took 5 bases from V and 4 from J, leaving 12 bases between them. Germline lookup yields CDR1 SGHAT and CDR2 FQNNGV. The CDR3 has 14 amino acids. The CDR3 DNA reads as TGTGCCAGCAGCCTAGGGACTGCATACAATGAGCAGTTCTTC. This gives the protein CASSLGTAYNEQFF.

The chain joins TRBV30 to TRBJ1-2; D is possibly TRBD1 (6 bases). Looked up from germline, CDR1 is GTSNPN and CDR2 is SVGIG (reference sequence). The CDR3 covers 13 residues. V was cut by 6 bases and J by 4 bases, with 15 bases left in between. CDR3 residues: CACWTEPIYGYTF. CDR3 in DNA: TGTGCCTGTTGGACAGAACCTATCTATGGCTACACCTTC.

V is TRBV27 and J is TRBJ2-3, with 15 bases lining up with TRBD2. With V trimmed by 2 bases and J by 5 bases, 2 bases remained unmatched. CDR3 length: 16 amino acids. Germline V lookup: CDR1 MNHEY, CDR2 SMNVEV (reference sequence). CDR3 nucleotide sequence: TGTGCCAGCAGTTTAACGGGACTAGCGGGGGGAGATACGCAGTATTTT. Protein sequence: CASSLTGLAGGDTQYF.

In DNA, the CDR3 is TGTGCCCCCGGGGGTCGGCTGGCCCCCTACGAGCAGTACTTC. The encoded protein is CAPGGRLAPYEQYF. The V call is TRBV15, the J call TRBJ2-7; tentatively, D is TRBD2 (6 bases). The CDR3 covers 14 residues. Trimming removed 11 bases from V and 2 bases from J, with 19 bases in between. The germline gives CDR1 LNHNV, CDR2 YYDKDF (reference sequence). The whole variable domain, remainder taken from reference TRBV15 and TRBJ2-7, is DAMVIQNPRYQVTQFGKPVTLSCSQTLNHNVMYWYQQKSSQAPKLLFHYYDKDFNNEADTPDNFQSRRPNTSFCFLDIRSPGLGDTAMYLCAPGGRLAPYEQYFGPGTRLTVT.

On this clone itself: Other nucleotide sequences from this sample produce the same CDR3. V and J are TRBV5-1 and TRBJ1-4; D is perhaps TRBD1 (6 bases). Germline CDR1 is SGHRS and CDR2 is YFSETQ. The ends were cut back, 0 bases at V and 8 bases at J, with 11 bases in the middle. The CDR3 is 14 residues long. This chain's CDR3 is CASSLEDRSEKLFF. DNA of the CDR3: TGCGCCAGCAGCTTGGAGGACAGAAGCGAAAAACTGTTTTTT.

Remarks on this clone: This same CDR3 is encoded by further DNA sequences in the sample. The chain combines TRBV11-2 with TRBJ2-7; 11 bases are a match to TRBD2. CDR1 is SGHAT and CDR2 is FQNNGV in the germline V gene. V was pared by 5 bases and J by 1 base, with 4 bases of the junction left unmatched. CDR3 length: 15 amino acids. The CDR3 is CASSSTSGGSYEQYF. The CDR3 DNA is TGTGCCAGCAGCAGCACTAGCGGGGGTTCCTACGAGCAGTACTTC.

This chain uses TRBV6-6 with TRBJ2-7, with D maybe TRBD2 (5 bases). The CDR3 has 13 residues. Germline V gives CDR1 MNHNY, CDR2 SVGAGI (reference sequence). Trimming removed 2 bases at V and 6 bases at J, with 11 bases between. DNA of the CDR3: TGTGCCAGCAGTTACGGCCTAGCCCGCGAGCAGTACTTC. As protein: CASSYGLAREQYF.

The chain links TRBV27 to TRBJ2-1; 7 nucleotides align to TRBD1. Germline loops: CDR1 MNHEY, CDR2 SMNVEV (reference sequence). J was trimmed by 0 bases and V by 7 bases; bases with no gene match: 6. CDR3 length equals 15 residues. The CDR3 region is CASTLDRSSYNEQFF. The CDR3 nucleotides are TGTGCCAGCACCCTGGACAGGAGCTCCTACAATGAGCAGTTCTTC.

The chain has TRBV28 and TRBJ2-7; D not resolved. The CDR3 loop spans 14 amino acids. Germline V gene sequence: CDR1 MDHEN, CDR2 SYDVKM. Trimming removed 2 bases from V and 2 bases from J, with 10 bases in between. This CDR3 reads CASSLTVQTYEQYF. The CDR3, as DNA: TGTGCCAGCAGTTTAACGGTTCAGACCTACGAGCAGTACTTC. The whole variable domain, filled in from reference TRBV28 and TRBJ2-7, reads DVKVTQSSRYLVKRTGEKVFLECVQDMDHENMFWYRQDPGLGLRLIYFSYDVKMKEKGDIPEGYSVSREKKERFSLILESASTNQTSMYLCASSLTVQTYEQYFGPGTRLTVT.

This chain links TRBV9 with TRBJ2-7; the D gene is possibly TRBD1 (6 bases). V was shortened by 4 bases and J by 2 bases, with 16 bases between the two germline ends. The CDR3 has 15 amino acids. Per germline, CDR1 SGDLS and CDR2 YYNGEE. The CDR3 DNA sequence: TGTGCCAGCAGCTCAGGGGCAACCGCGGCCTACGAGCAGTACTTC. Its translation is CASSSGATAAYEQYF.

This chain links TRBV19 with TRBJ2-3; perhaps TRBD1 as D (5 bases). CDR1 and CDR2 from the germline V gene are LNHDA and SQIVND (reference sequence). This CDR3 is 16 amino acids long. V lost 6 bases, J lost 8 bases, and 24 bases lay in between. DNA for the CDR3: TGTGCCAGTAGGTCGGGCTTTGGGGCTTTATTAGGTACGCAGTATTTT. Translation: CASRSGFGALLGTQYF.

The V and J genes are TRBV10-3 and TRBJ2-7; D remains unclear. The CDR3 runs 11 residues. V was clipped by 3 bases and J by 10 bases, with 10 bases between them. The germline V gene has CDR1 ENHRY and CDR2 SYGVKD. The CDR3 DNA reads TGTGCCATCAGTGAAGACATGGCACAGTACTTC. The encoded protein is CAISEDMAQYF.

The table lists this clone with a count of one. The chain combines TRBV6-5 with TRBJ1-2; D perhaps matches TRBD1 (5 bases). The germline CDR1 and CDR2 sequences are MNHEY and SVGAGI. Trimming took 5 bases from V and 4 from J, leaving 14 bases between them. This CDR3 is built from 14 residues. CDR3 amino acids: CASSSPGPSYGYTF. In DNA, the CDR3 is TGTGCCAGCAGTAGCCCGGGACCGAGCTATGGCTACACCTTC.

This clone was picked up one time. The chain uses TRBV14 and TRBJ2-3; D ambiguous. Per germline, CDR1 SGHDN and CDR2 FVKESK. The V gene lost 6 bases and the J gene lost 6 bases, with 10 bases spanning the gap. This CDR3 has 12 residues. The CDR3 spells CASSTFFDTQYF. CDR3 sequence (DNA): TGTGCCAGCAGTACCTTCTTCGATACGCAGTATTTT. Full variable domain (remainder filled in from reference TRBV14 and TRBJ2-3): EAGVTQFPSHSVIEKGQTVTLRCDPISGHDNLYWYRRVMGKEIKFLLHFVKESKQDESGMPNNRFLAERTGGTYSTLKVQPAELEDSGVYFCASSTFFDTQYFGPGTRLTVL.

This clone was observed once. V is TRBV9 and J is TRBJ2-3, with D uncertain. The length of the CDR3 is 14 residues. Trimming cost V 0 bases and J 2 bases, with 7 bases left between them. Germline V lookup: CDR1 SGDLS, CDR2 YYNGEE. CDR3 in amino acids: CASSVGSTTDTQYF. The CDR3 nucleotides are TGTGCCAGCAGCGTAGGATCCACCACAGATACGCAGTATTTT.

The chain employs TRBV6-1 and TRBJ2-7; 13 nucleotides agree with TRBD2. The CDR3 runs to 15 residues. The V gene's germline CDR1 is MNHNS and CDR2 SASEGT. The V segment lost 4 bases and the J segment 7 bases; nucleotides outside the gene matches: 7. This CDR3 reads CASSGGLAGAREQYF. CDR3 sequence (DNA): TGTGCCAGCAGTGGAGGACTAGCGGGAGCGAGGGAGCAGTACTTC.